The 24 T cell receptor beta chains below all came from one sample that was sequenced in a study of beta chain features in type 1 diabetes. General study findings and limits: When Type 1 diabetes patients were examined, their TCRB CDR3s proved moderately but significantly shorter in all four CD4+ subsets.

TCRB transcripts that were expressed got sequenced, as all of the isolated RNA had been reverse transcribed. The protocol was immunoSEQ multiplex PCR, while the TCRdb copy is restricted to in-frame clones and leaves out a portion. This table has just under 150,000 clones, approximately 13% appearing once. No antigens are known for them. The sample was central memory CD4+ T cells from blood. The receptor set was obtained from a man aged 18 to 30 with type 1 diabetes.

The rearrangement links TRBV5-6 to TRBJ2-5; 8 bases map to TRBD1. CDR3 length equals 14 residues. V dropped 1 base and J dropped 5; count of bases not matched to a gene: 4. Germline CDR1 SGHDT, CDR2 YYEEEE. CDR3 DNA: TGTGCCAGCAGCTTGCAGGGGGCCGGGGAGACCCAGTACTTC. This codes for CASSLQGAGETQYF.

In this sample, this clone turned up a few times. The rearrangement joins TRBV19 to TRBJ1-5, with D tentatively TRBD1 (6 bases). CDR3 length: 12 residues. Looked up from germline, CDR1 is LNHDA and CDR2 is SQIVND (reference sequence). V lost 2 bases and J 11 bases, leaving 10 bases between the germline ends. Here the CDR3 reads CASSIRGAAQHF. The CDR3 DNA reads as TGTGCCAGTAGTATACGGGGGGCAGCCCAGCATTTT.

The gene calls are TRBV6-6 and TRBJ2-1, with 10 positions matching TRBD1. Germline trimming cut 5 bases from V and 3 bases from J; bases unmatched to any gene: 7. Germline CDR1 is MNHNY and CDR2 is SVGAGI (reference sequence). The CDR3 has 16 residues. CDR3 in DNA: TGTGCCAGCAGTCACGACAGGGGGCCTAACTACAATGAGCAGTTCTTC. Residues: CASSHDRGPNYNEQFF.

This clone was counted between two and nine times. The chain uses TRBV2 and TRBJ2-3, with 7 bases matching TRBD1. The CDR3 sequence is 12 residues long. Per germline, CDR1 SNHLY and CDR2 FYNNEI. V gave up 4 bases and J gave up 6 bases; unmatched junction bases: 1. The CDR3 DNA reads as TGTGCCAGCAGTGCACAGGGGGATACGCAGTATTTT. It encodes CASSAQGDTQYF.

In its sample, this clone was seen a few times. The chain uses TRBV5-1 and TRBJ2-5; 7 bases fit TRBD1. Germline assignment: CDR1 SGHRS and CDR2 YFSETQ. CDR3 size: 15 residues. With 3 bases clipped from V and 2 bases from J, the junction kept 7 bases outside the gene matches. The chain's CDR3 is CASSYIPGQQETQYF. The CDR3 coding sequence is TGCGCCAGCAGCTATATCCCGGGACAGCAAGAGACCCAGTACTTC. Filled out from reference TRBV5-1 and TRBJ2-5, the complete variable domain reads KAGVTQTPRYLIKTRGQQVTLSCSPISGHRSVSWYQQTPGQGLQFLFEYFSETQRNKGNFPGRFSGRQFSNSRSEMNVSTLELGDSALYLCASSYIPGQQETQYFGPGTRLLVL.

This clone was picked up one time. The rearrangement uses TRBV6-5 and TRBJ2-5; 7 bases align to TRBD1. The trim removed 5 bases at V and 5 bases at J, leaving 8 bases unmatched. The V gene's germline CDR1 is MNHEY and CDR2 SVGAGI. CDR3 length: 14 residues. The CDR3 DNA reads as TGTGCCAGCAGTCCTCAGACAGGGCTGGAGACCCAGTACTTC. Translation gives CASSPQTGLETQYF.

The rearrangement uses TRBV30 and TRBJ1-1; D uncertain. Trimming removed 2 bases at V and 7 bases at J, with 8 bases between. The CDR3 is 11 amino acids. The germline V gene encodes CDR1 GTSNPN and CDR2 SVGIG (reference sequence). The CDR3 coding sequence is TGTGCCTGGAGTAACCCGGGTGAAGCTTTCTTT. It specifies CAWSNPGEAFF. Full variable domain (outside the CDR3, taken from reference TRBV30 and TRBJ1-1): SQTIHQWPATLVQPVGSPLSLECTVEGTSNPNLYWYRQAAGRGLQLLFYSVGIGQISSEVPQNLSASRPQDRQFILSSKKLLLSDSGFYLCAWSNPGEAFFGQGTRLTVV.

The chain joins TRBV5-6 to TRBJ1-1; no clear D. Germline CDR1 reads SGHDT; CDR2 reads YYEEEE. CDR3 length: 14 amino acids. V was clipped by 4 bases and J by 5 bases, with 15 bases between them. The CDR3 sequence: CASSPDQGRTEAFF. In DNA form, the CDR3 reads TGTGCCAGCAGCCCCGACCAAGGGAGGACTGAAGCTTTCTTT.

This clone was picked up a small number of times. The V and J genes are TRBV7-6 and TRBJ2-1; 11 nucleotides align to TRBD1. The CDR3 consists of 17 residues. The germline V gene encodes CDR1 SGHVS and CDR2 FNYEAQ. Trimming took 5 bases from V and 7 from J; bases not matched to a gene: 13. As DNA, the CDR3 is TGTGCCAGCAGCCCCATGCGGACAGGGGGCGCCAGTAATGAGCAGTTCTTC. Its protein is CASSPMRTGGASNEQFF.

To note about this clone: Other nucleotide sequences in the sample specify the same CDR3. This chain links TRBV18 with TRBJ1-1; D not resolved. Germline V CDR1 and CDR2: KGHSH, LQKENI. With 2 bases removed from V and 3 bases from J, the gap between germline ends came to 7 bases. The CDR3 is made up of 13 amino acids. The CDR3 loop is CASSPMGDTEAFF. The CDR3 DNA follows: TGTGCCAGCTCACCAATGGGCGACACTGAAGCTTTCTTT.

This clone was observed a handful of times. The chain combines TRBV6-1 with TRBJ2-2; 7 positions agree with TRBD1. Germline values: CDR1 MNHNS, CDR2 SASEGT. The CDR3 length is 15 residues. V lost 8 bases to trimming and J lost 2 bases; unmatched junction nucleotides: 8. The CDR3 region has the DNA TGTGCCAGCCGGCCGTGGACAGGAAACACCGGGGAGCTGTTTTTT. It codes for CASRPWTGNTGELFF.

This chain links TRBV7-9 with TRBJ2-1; weak D call: TRBD2 (5 bases). Germline CDR1 reads SEHNR; CDR2 reads FQNEAQ (reference sequence). V was pared by 3 bases and J by 8 bases, with 8 bases between. The CDR3 is 12 residues long. CDR3 sequence (DNA): TGTGCCAGCAGCTTGGGGAGAGATGAGCAGTTCTTC. Residues: CASSLGRDEQFF.

The chain uses TRBV19 and TRBJ2-3, with D tentatively TRBD1 (6 bases). This CDR3 comprises 16 residues. Germline V lookup: CDR1 LNHDA, CDR2 SQIVND (reference sequence). Trimming pared 6 bases from V and 0 bases from J, leaving 16 bases between. CDR3 protein: CASSPLGATSTDTQYF. The CDR3 DNA follows: TGTGCCAGTAGCCCCCTGGGGGCCACTAGCACAGATACGCAGTATTTT.

This clone was seen at least ten times. The chain is built from TRBV25-1 and TRBJ2-7; the D gene is possibly TRBD2 (7 bases). The CDR3 runs to 15 residues. The ends were cut back, 8 bases at V and 4 bases at J, with 21 bases in the middle. Looked up from germline, CDR1 is MGHDK and CDR2 is SYGVNS. This CDR3 is CASQDLMGGQYEQYF. The DNA of the CDR3 is TGTGCCAGCCAAGACCTAATGGGGGGGCAGTACGAGCAGTACTTC.

This clone was recorded a few times. The chain links TRBV29-1 to TRBJ2-1; no clear D. Germline-derived CDR1 and CDR2 are SQVTM and ANQGSEA. V lost 7 bases and J 2 bases, leaving 6 bases between the germline ends. This CDR3 is 11 amino acids long. Here the CDR3 reads CSDGTYNEQFF. CDR3 coding DNA: TGCAGCGACGGTACCTACAATGAGCAGTTCTTC.

This clone was detected only a few times. The chain couples TRBV5-6 to TRBJ2-4; D possibly corresponds to TRBD1 (5 bases). CDR1 is SGHDT, CDR2 YYEEEE, per germline. The V end lost 2 bases, the J end lost 4 bases, and 10 bases lay between the germline ends. The CDR3 has 14 amino acids. The CDR3 protein is CASSFTGQKNIQYF. In nucleotides, the CDR3 is TGTGCCAGCAGCTTCACAGGTCAAAAAAACATTCAGTACTTC.

In its sample, this clone was seen a few times. The chain couples TRBV7-8 to TRBJ1-1; D not resolved. This CDR3 contains 15 residues. Germline values: CDR1 SGHVS, CDR2 FQNEAQ. Trimming took off 3 bases at V and 0 bases at J, with 11 bases between the two ends. The CDR3 coding sequence is TGTGCCAGCAGCTTGCTGACGAGAGTGAACACTGAAGCTTTCTTT. This sequence encodes CASSLLTRVNTEAFF.

This chain connects TRBV27 to TRBJ2-4; no reliable D call. Trimming took 6 bases from V and 0 from J, leaving 6 bases between them. Germline values: CDR1 MNHEY, CDR2 SMNVEV (reference sequence). This CDR3 contains 13 residues. This chain's CDR3 is CASSQVAKNIQYF. As DNA, the CDR3 is TGTGCCAGCAGCCAGGTAGCCAAAAACATTCAGTACTTC.

This rearrangement joins TRBV29-1 to TRBJ1-2; 11 bases are shared with TRBD1. The V gene's germline CDR1 is SQVTM and CDR2 ANQGSEA. Trimming removed 6 bases from V and 6 bases from J; junction bases left unmatched: 15. The CDR3 is 16 residues long. CDR3 nucleotides: TGCAGCGTCACCGTCCCGGGACAGGGGGAGAGGGATGGCTACACCTTC. It translates to CSVTVPGQGERDGYTF.

In this sample, this clone turned up a few times. V gene TRBV25-1 combines with J gene TRBJ2-7; TRBD1 might be the D (5 bases). V dropped 7 bases and J dropped 1 base, with 11 bases sitting between them. Germline values: CDR1 MGHDK, CDR2 SYGVNS. The CDR3 extends over 13 amino acids. DNA for the CDR3: TGTGCCAGCATACAGGACGGGTCCTACGAGCAGTACTTC. Translating gives CASIQDGSYEQYF.

The V gene is TRBV28, the J gene TRBJ1-4; D perhaps matches TRBD1 (5 bases). CDR3 length: 15 amino acids. V dropped 2 bases and J dropped 5 bases, with 12 bases sitting between them. Germline lookup yields CDR1 MDHEN and CDR2 SYDVKM. The CDR3 DNA is TGTGCCAGCAGTTTACCCGGGACGGCCAATGAAAAACTGTTTTTT. It yields the protein CASSLPGTANEKLFF. Supplemented by reference TRBV28 and TRBJ1-4, the full variable domain reads DVKVTQSSRYLVKRTGEKVFLECVQDMDHENMFWYRQDPGLGLRLIYFSYDVKMKEKGDIPEGYSVSREKKERFSLILESASTNQTSMYLCASSLPGTANEKLFFGSGTQLSVL.

This clone was detected a few times. The genes are TRBV27 and TRBJ1-1; D ambiguous. The CDR3 runs to 13 residues. Trimming removed 3 bases from V and 4 bases from J, with 9 bases in between. Germline CDR1 is MNHEY and CDR2 is SMNVEV (reference sequence). The chain's CDR3 is CASSFKRVTEAFF. In DNA form, the CDR3 reads TGTGCCAGCAGTTTTAAGCGGGTCACTGAAGCTTTCTTT.

This clone was observed a handful of times. The rearrangement joins TRBV11-1 to TRBJ1-1; D perhaps matches TRBD1 (5 bases). Per germline, CDR1 SGHAT and CDR2 FQDESV (reference sequence). V lost 7 bases to trimming and J lost 4 bases, with 7 bases between them. The CDR3 is made up of 11 amino acids. CDR3 sequence: CASTGGTEAFF. CDR3 nucleotides: TGTGCCAGCACCGGGGGCACTGAAGCTTTCTTT.

This clone occurred a few times. The chain is built from TRBV7-2 and TRBJ2-4; 7 nucleotides match TRBD2. The CDR3 sequence is 15 residues long. CDR1 and CDR2 (germline): SGHTA, FQGNSA. J lost 6 bases, V lost 1 base, and 6 bases had no gene match. CDR3 bases: TGTGCCAGCAGCTTAGTCCCGGGGGGAGGAAACATTCAGTACTTC. Its protein is CASSLVPGGGNIQYF.